The 17 T cell receptor beta chains presented below share a single source sample, sequenced in a study of tumor-infiltrating lymphocytes in primary liver carcinoma. The roughly 20-31 mg bulk tissue piece was not sorted before simultaneous RNA and DNA extraction. From around 520 ng of total RNA, TCR beta-specific cDNA was reverse-transcribed using a constant-region primer. A slightly modified ARM-PCR protocol with three nested multiplex PCR rounds produced these TCR beta libraries. The two initial PCR rounds, around 11 cycles each, used TRBV1-TRBV30 forward and C-beta reverse primers. TCRdb recomputed calls from the multiplex PCR reads with MiXCR, one row per CDR3 protein. The data contain fewer than 75,000 distinct CDR3 sequences, roughly 70% of them seen just once; the ten biggest clones take up around 44%. The sequencing input was liver tumor tissue from sampling region 4. This sample's subset: tumor region T4, right-lateral pole. The source of these receptors is a man aged 40-49 years with primary liver carcinoma and hepatitis B virus infection.

The chain recombines TRBV15 with TRBJ1-2; D unresolved. The germline V gene has CDR1 LNHNV and CDR2 YYDKDF (reference sequence). Deletions cut 1 base from V and 6 bases from J, with 12 bases between. The CDR3 loop spans 14 amino acids. DNA for the CDR3: TGTGCCACCAGCAGAGGGAGCGGGCAGGATGGCTACACCTTC. It is translated as CATSRGSGQDGYTF.

Comment on this clonotype: Since no conserved phenylalanine or tryptophan closes the CDR3, a read error is the likely cause. The CDR3 nucleotides read TGTGCCAGCAGTCCGGGAGCAGCGTACCAAGAGACCCAGTACACC. Protein product: CASSPGAAYQETQYT. The rearrangement joins TRBV28 to TRBJ2-5, with D possibly TRBD2 on 6 matching bases. CDR3 size: 15 residues. Germline V gene data show CDR1 as MDHEN and CDR2 as SYDVKM. V lost 5 bases to trimming and J lost 0 bases, with 13 bases between them.

By sample share, this clonotype is hyperexpanded. The J gene is TRBJ2-2, the V gene TRBV11-2, with a tentative D call TRBD2 (6 bases). There are 17 residues in the CDR3. The germline V and J ends were trimmed by 1 base and 0 bases, with 12 bases remaining between them. Germline V gives CDR1 SGHAT, CDR2 FQNNGV. The CDR3 here is CASSLALGGANTGELFF. CDR3 DNA sequence: TGTGCCAGCAGCTTAGCATTAGGAGGGGCGAACACCGGGGAGCTGTTTTTT. The complete variable domain, with remaining parts taken from reference TRBV11-2 and TRBJ2-2, reads EAGVAQSPRYKIIEKRQSVAFWCNPISGHATLYWYQQILGQGPKLLIQFQNNGVVDDSQLPKDRFSAERLKGVDSTLKIQPAKLEDSAVYLCASSLALGGANTGELFFGEGSRLTVL.

Of note for this clonotype: One end of the junction varies from germline; a read error may be responsible. The chain couples TRBV5-1 to TRBJ2-2; D is undetermined. The length of the CDR3 is 17 residues. Germline V gene lookup returns CDR1 SGHRS and CDR2 YFSETQ. DNA for the CDR3: TGCGTCAGCAGCCCCGCCCGAGGAAACCCGAACACCGGGGAGCTGTTTTTT. It specifies CVSSPARGNPNTGELFF.

This clonotype has ten or more counts. This may be a read error: a much more frequent sequence differs by one nucleotide. The CDR3 region has the DNA TGCAGCGTTCAGACTAGCGGGAGTTGGGCAGAGACCCAGTACTTC. Amino acid sequence: CSVQTSGSWAETQYF. The V call is TRBV29-1, the J call TRBJ2-5; 12 bases line up with TRBD2. CDR3 length: 15 amino acids. J gave up 4 bases and V 5 bases, and 8 bases lay outside the gene matches. CDR1 is SQVTM and CDR2 is ANQGSEA in the germline V gene.

The table lists this clonotype with many counts. The germline gene is not matched at one end of the junction; a read error may be the cause. V is TRBV11-2 and J is TRBJ2-5; 8 bases line up with TRBD2. Germline CDR1 is SGHAT and CDR2 is FQNNGV. This CDR3 has 16 residues. As DNA, the CDR3 is TGTGCCAGCAGCCAAACTCCTGGCGGGGGGAGAGGGACCCAGTGCTTC. Protein product: CASSQTPGGGRGTQCF.

This clonotype was counted once. V usage is TRBV6-5 and J usage is TRBJ2-3; D might be TRBD2 (6 bases). Trimming stripped 10 bases from V and 3 bases from J, with 20 bases between. The V gene's germline CDR1 is MNHEY and CDR2 SVGAGI. CDR3 size: 15 residues. CDR3 in DNA: TGTGCCATCAGGTCGGGAGTAGCTGGTACAGATACGCAGTATTTT. The encoded protein is CAIRSGVAGTDTQYF.

The chain combines TRBV29-1 with TRBJ2-7; D remains ambiguous. The CDR3 is 11 amino acids. Germline CDR1 is SQVTM and CDR2 is ANQGSEA. V lost 7 bases and J 1 base, leaving 8 bases between the germline ends. The CDR3 region is CSAGASYEQYF. The DNA of the CDR3 is TGCAGCGCCGGTGCATCCTACGAGCAGTACTTC.

As for this clonotype: A much larger clone sits a single nucleotide away, making a read error possible. The rearrangement links TRBV5-1 to TRBJ2-3, with D unclear. Germline CDR1 SGHRS, CDR2 YFSETQ. V lost 9 bases and J lost 2, with 16 bases in between. The CDR3 consists of 14 residues. In DNA form, the CDR3 reads TGCGCCAACAGACGGGCCGGTCTCACAGATACGCAGTATTTT. Its protein product is CANRRAGLTDTQYF.

This clonotype was seen many times. The chain is built from TRBV11-2 and TRBJ2-5; maybe TRBD1 (5 bases). V lost 3 bases and J lost 2, with 10 bases in between. CDR1 is SGHAT, CDR2 FQNNGV, per germline. The length of the CDR3 is 14 residues. The CDR3 DNA is TGTGCCAGCAGCTTGTGGGGCACGCAAGAGACCCAGTACTTC. It is translated as CASSLWGTQETQYF.

As concerns this clonotype: Since the CDR3 does not end with the conserved phenylalanine or tryptophan, this likely comes from a read error. It is unclear where the CDR3 begins or ends on the DNA, so no DNA is shown, and the CDR3 is as TCRdb lists it. This chain's CDR3 is CAISQTPDGGKETQHL. The rearrangement joins TRBV11-2 to TRBJ2-5; TRBD1, the table's D call, lacks a check against the DNA. Germline lookup yields CDR1 SGHAT and CDR2 FQNNGV. The length of the CDR3 is 16 amino acids, counting both ends.

A word on this clonotype: The germline gene is not matched at one end of the junction; a read error may be the cause. This chain links TRBV12-3 or TRBV12-4 with TRBJ1-4; possible D gene TRBD1, 5 bases. This CDR3 has 15 residues. This chain's CDR3 is CVSSLSRDLREKLFF. CDR3 DNA sequence: TGTGTCAGCAGTTTGTCCCGGGACCTTAGGGAAAAACTGTTCTTT.

Remarks on this clonotype: A read error may account for a junction end that differs from germline. The chain carries TRBV11-2 and TRBJ2-7; weak D call: TRBD1 (6 bases). CDR3 size: 15 residues. From germline, CDR1 is SGHAT and CDR2 FQNNGV. CDR3 nucleotide sequence: TGTGCCAGCAGCCAAGGGACATGGAGAACCTACGAGAAGTTCTTC. It translates to CASSQGTWRTYEKFF.

This clonotype was recorded at least ten times. The gene calls are TRBV7-3 and TRBJ1-3; D is uncertain. CDR3 length: 15 amino acids. The germline CDR1 and CDR2 sequences are SGHTA and FQGTGA. V was cut by 1 base and J by 3 bases, with 10 bases left in between. CDR3 in amino acids: CASSLSGGFGNTIYF. The DNA for the CDR3 is TGTGCCAGCAGCTTAAGCGGTGGATTTGGAAACACCATATATTTT.

Regarding this clonotype: This likely comes from a read error, as the CDR3 has no conserved phenylalanine or tryptophan at its end. The V call is TRBV11-3, the J call TRBJ2-6, with a tentative D call TRBD1 (5 bases). The germline CDR1 and CDR2 sequences are SGHNT and YENEEA. The CDR3 sequence is 14 residues long. CDR3 in DNA: TGTACCAGCAGCCCCAGGGCCGGGGCCAACGTCCTGACTATC. Protein: CTSSPRAGANVLTI.

V and J are TRBV7-8 and TRBJ2-3, with D perhaps matching TRBD2 (6 bases). This CDR3 has 13 residues. Germline V lookup: CDR1 SGHVS, CDR2 FQNEAQ. V was pared by 10 bases and J by 10 bases, with 21 bases between. The CDR3 reads CATWGVDENAQYF. CDR3 bases: TGTGCCACCTGGGGGGTGGACGAGAATGCGCAGTATTTT. Full variable domain (rest looked up from reference TRBV7-8 and TRBJ2-3): GAGVSQSPRYKVAKRGQDVALRCDPISGHVSLFWYQQALGQGPEFLTYFQNEAQLDKSGLPSDRFFAERPEGSVSTLKIQRTQQEDSAVYLCATWGVDENAQYFGPGTRLTVL.

Comments on this clonotype: The junction departs from germline at one end; a sequencing error may be responsible. J is TRBJ1-2 and V is TRBV5-4; weak D call: TRBD1 (5 bases). The germline CDR1 and CDR2 sequences are SGHNT and YYREEE (reference sequence). The CDR3 spans 16 residues. CDR3 DNA sequence: TGTGCCAGCAGCGACGGACCAGGGTTAAATGACTATGGATACACCTTC. Amino acid sequence: CASSDGPGLNDYGYTF.